The 25 T cell receptor beta chains below come from one sample, sequenced in a study of OX40 agonist ivuxolimab in advanced cancers. Sequenced by immunoSEQ multiplex PCR; TCRdb stores in-frame clones only, minus some. This sample has approximately 57,000 clones, with more than 80% found just once. The specimen comprised CD4+ or CD8+ T cells sorted from blood, sampled in a trial of the OX40 agonist ivuxolimab. These TCRs come from an adult with an advanced solid tumor such as melanoma, head and neck, liver or kidney cancer.

The V gene is TRBV9, the J gene TRBJ2-2; D call uncertain. The CDR3 has 15 residues. The V gene lost 1 base and the J gene lost 4 bases, with 11 bases spanning the gap. Germline CDR1 and CDR2: SGDLS and YYNGEE. The CDR3 DNA is TGTGCCAGCAGCGTAAGTTCTGAACCCACCGGGGAGCTGTTTTTT. Protein sequence: CASSVSSEPTGELFF.

The chain uses TRBV2 and TRBJ1-6; possible D gene TRBD1, 6 bases. CDR3 length equals 14 residues. The V gene's germline CDR1 is SNHLY and CDR2 FYNNEI. V lost 4 bases, J lost 7 bases, and 11 bases lay in between. CDR3 in DNA: TGTGCCAGCAGTGGTGACAGGCCGAATTCACCCCTCCACTTT. Amino acids: CASSGDRPNSPLHF.

The J gene is TRBJ1-2, the V gene TRBV30, with TRBD1 identical over 9 bases. This CDR3 is 16 amino acids long. V lost 7 bases to trimming and J lost 3 bases; unmatched junction nucleotides: 15. Per germline, CDR1 GTSNPN and CDR2 SVGIG (reference sequence). CDR3 in amino acids: CALRRGGQGPYYGYTF. CDR3 in DNA: TGTGCCTTGCGCCGCGGAGGACAGGGGCCCTACTATGGCTACACCTTC.

This sequence joins TRBV7-6 and TRBJ2-1; no firm D call. Germline CDR1 is SGHVS and CDR2 is FNYEAQ. The CDR3 covers 11 residues. The germline V and J ends were trimmed by 1 base and 9 bases, with 4 bases remaining between them. Here the CDR3 reads CASSLEAEQFF. The CDR3 region has the DNA TGTGCCAGCAGCTTAGAAGCTGAGCAGTTCTTC.

V and J are TRBV5-8 and TRBJ1-4; D possibly corresponds to TRBD1 (6 bases). The CDR3 is 15 residues long. V gave up 2 bases and J gave up 10 bases, with 18 bases separating them. Germline CDR1 and CDR2: SGHTS and YDEGEE. CDR3 region: CASSLRDTGPGKLFF. The CDR3 coding sequence is TGTGCCAGCAGCTTAAGGGACACTGGGCCTGGAAAACTGTTTTTT.

The chain joins TRBV23-1 to TRBJ2-5; TRBD1 matches 8 bases. Being an ORF, TRBV23-1 has a function that is uncertain. J was trimmed by 6 bases and V by 9 bases; bases with no gene match: 15. CDR3 length: 15 amino acids. CDR3 sequence (DNA): TGCGCCAGAGTGGGGGAGACAGGGGTGGATAAGACCCAGTACTTC. Encoded protein: CARVGETGVDKTQYF.

The J gene is TRBJ2-1, the V gene TRBV19; D call uncertain. Trimming took 1 base from V and 4 from J, leaving 11 bases between them. Looked up from germline, CDR1 is LNHDA and CDR2 is SQIVND (reference sequence). This CDR3 spans 15 amino acids. The CDR3 sequence is CASSIAVEGYNEQFF. CDR3 DNA sequence: TGTGCCAGTAGTATAGCGGTAGAAGGGTACAATGAGCAGTTCTTC.

This clone came up once. The V call is TRBV29-1, the J call TRBJ2-7; 8 bases agree with TRBD2. V gave up 4 bases and J gave up 7 bases; unmatched junction bases: 6. Germline values: CDR1 SQVTM, CDR2 ANQGSEA. The CDR3 runs to 12 residues. The chain's CDR3 is CSVAPAGGEQYF. The CDR3 nucleotides are TGCAGCGTTGCCCCGGCGGGGGGTGAGCAGTACTTC.

The rearrangement joins TRBV30 to TRBJ1-6; D may be TRBD1 (6 bases). The CDR3 spans 17 residues. From germline, CDR1 is GTSNPN and CDR2 SVGIG (reference sequence). V was shortened by 4 bases and J by 4 bases, with 20 bases between the two germline ends. The CDR3 is CAWNRARTEVYNSPLHF. CDR3 bases: TGTGCCTGGAATAGGGCGCGGACAGAAGTTTATAATTCACCCCTCCACTTT.

The rearrangement joins TRBV5-1 to TRBJ2-1, with no clear D. The length of the CDR3 is 13 residues. CDR1 and CDR2 from the germline V gene are SGHRS and YFSETQ. The ends were cut back, 1 base at V and 9 bases at J, with 11 bases in the middle. CDR3 in amino acids: CASSLFPQSEQFF. The CDR3, as DNA: TGCGCCAGCAGCTTGTTCCCCCAATCTGAGCAGTTCTTC.

The V gene is TRBV4-2, the J gene TRBJ2-1, with TRBD2 as a possible D gene (6 bases). This CDR3 is built from 17 residues. V lost 3 bases and J 0 bases, leaving 15 bases between the germline ends. Germline V CDR1 and CDR2: LGHNA, YNFKEQ. The chain's CDR3 is CASSQGLAARSYNEQFF. Here the CDR3 DNA reads TGTGCCAGCAGCCAGGGATTAGCGGCACGCTCCTACAATGAGCAGTTCTTC.

CDR3 nucleotide sequence: TGTGCCAGCAGCTCCGATAGCGGGACTTGGTACGAGCAGTACTTC. Its protein product is CASSSDSGTWYEQYF. This rearrangement joins TRBV7-2 to TRBJ2-7; 8 bases match TRBD2. The J segment lost 4 bases and the V segment lost 4 bases, leaving 9 bases of the junction unmatched. This CDR3 is built from 15 residues. CDR1 and CDR2 (germline): SGHTA, FQGNSA.

The rearrangement uses TRBV27 and TRBJ2-2, with a tentative D call TRBD1 (5 bases). The ends were cut back, 5 bases at V and 4 bases at J, with 8 bases in the middle. This CDR3 is built from 13 residues. CDR1 MNHEY and CDR2 SMNVEV come from the germline V gene (reference sequence). CDR3 bases: TGTGCCAGCAGTCCGACAGTCACCGGGGAGCTGTTTTTT. Protein: CASSPTVTGELFF.

This clone was seen only a few times. V usage is TRBV7-2 and J usage is TRBJ2-7; perhaps TRBD2 as D (5 bases). Trimming cost V 4 bases and J 5 bases, with 6 bases left between them. Germline V gene data show CDR1 as SGHTA and CDR2 as FQGNSA. The CDR3 spans 11 residues. The CDR3: CASSYGDEQYF. The CDR3 DNA reads as TGTGCCAGCAGCTACGGGGACGAGCAGTACTTC.

The chain carries TRBV14 and TRBJ2-5, with D tentatively TRBD1 (5 bases). CDR3 length equals 16 residues. Trimming removed 1 base from V and 1 base from J, with 13 bases in between. Germline-derived CDR1 and CDR2 are SGHDN and FVKESK. The CDR3 DNA follows: TGTGCCAGCAGCCAAGTACAGGTTTTTTTCCAAGAGACCCAGTACTTC. Translation gives CASSQVQVFFQETQYF.

The chain employs TRBV5-5 and TRBJ1-2, with TRBD1 matching 10 bases. This CDR3 comprises 14 residues. CDR1 is SGHKS, CDR2 YYEKEE, per germline (reference sequence). V trimming: 2 bases; J trimming: 7 bases; junction bases outside the gene matches: 5. The DNA of the CDR3 is TGTGCCAGCAGCTTACCCGGGACAGGGGCTGGCTACACCTTC. Translated: CASSLPGTGAGYTF.

This clone was seen only a few times. The chain carries TRBV29-1 and TRBJ1-1; no clear D gene. This CDR3 has 11 amino acids. V lost 7 bases and J lost 1, with 7 bases in between. CDR1 is SQVTM and CDR2 is ANQGSEA in the germline V gene. The CDR3 DNA follows: TGCAGCGGTCTGGGGAACACTGAAGCTTTCTTT. Amino acid sequence: CSGLGNTEAFF.

The chain couples TRBV5-4 to TRBJ2-7; D unclear. The CDR3 has 13 amino acids. CDR1 is SGHNT, CDR2 YYREEE, per germline (reference sequence). V lost 2 bases and J lost 6, with 12 bases in between. The CDR3 sequence is CASSFGILSEQYF. For the CDR3, the DNA is TGTGCCAGCAGCTTCGGTATTCTTAGCGAGCAGTACTTC.

The chain has TRBV29-1 and TRBJ2-2; D may be TRBD2 (5 bases). Trimming stripped 6 bases from V and 1 base from J, with 21 bases between. CDR1 and CDR2 from the germline V gene are SQVTM and ANQGSEA. CDR3 size: 17 residues. The CDR3 DNA reads TGCAGCGTCCGAGACGGAGGATCCCCTTTGAACACCGGGGAGCTGTTTTTT. Translated, it gives CSVRDGGSPLNTGELFF.

The chain carries TRBV11-2 and TRBJ2-1; a weak D match, TRBD1 (6 bases). The CDR3 sequence is 15 residues long. V was shortened by 5 bases and J by 3 bases, with 14 bases between the two germline ends. The germline gives CDR1 SGHAT, CDR2 FQNNGV. CDR3 coding DNA: TGTGCCAGCAGCGGGGTCAGGGGTTACTACAATGAGCAGTTCTTC. Its translation: CASSGVRGYYNEQFF.

The V and J genes are TRBV15 and TRBJ2-7, with 8 bases fitting TRBD1. V was clipped by 1 base and J by 4 bases; unmatched bases: 9. The CDR3 totals 16 residues. Germline CDR1 is LNHNV and CDR2 is YYDKDF (reference sequence). In DNA, the CDR3 is TGTGCCACCAGCAGAGGCGGGACAGGAGGGGCGTACGAGCAGTACTTC. Amino acid sequence: CATSRGGTGGAYEQYF. Filled out from reference TRBV15 and TRBJ2-7, the complete variable domain reads DAMVIQNPRYQVTQFGKPVTLSCSQTLNHNVMYWYQQKSSQAPKLLFHYYDKDFNNEADTPDNFQSRRPNTSFCFLDIRSPGLGDTAMYLCATSRGGTGGAYEQYFGPGTRLTVT.

This chain joins TRBV29-1 and TRBJ2-2; possibly TRBD2 for D (5 bases). Trimming removed 6 bases from V and 6 bases from J, with 8 bases in between. There are 11 residues in the CDR3. The germline V gene has CDR1 SQVTM and CDR2 ANQGSEA. In DNA form, the CDR3 reads TGCAGCGTGGGAGAGGCCGGGGAGCTGTTTTTT. Its translation is CSVGEAGELFF.

The gene calls are TRBV5-5 and TRBJ2-7; 9 positions match TRBD1. This CDR3 is 14 amino acids long. J was trimmed by 3 bases and V by 4 bases; bases with no gene match: 5. The V gene's germline CDR1 is SGHKS and CDR2 YYEKEE (reference sequence). The CDR3 bases are TGTGCCAGCAGCCGGGGGACAGGGAACTACGAGCAGTACTTC. Protein: CASSRGTGNYEQYF.

This chain's CDR3 is CASRLAGSRYEQFF. The CDR3 bases are TGTGCCAGCCGCTTAGCGGGATCTCGGTATGAGCAGTTCTTC. V usage is TRBV27 and J usage is TRBJ2-1; 8 bases agree with TRBD2. Germline V lookup: CDR1 MNHEY, CDR2 SMNVEV (reference sequence). CDR3 length: 14 residues. V trimming: 8 bases; J trimming: 8 bases; junction bases outside the gene matches: 11.

The sample holds a few counts of this clone. The rearrangement joins TRBV10-2 to TRBJ2-7, with unresolved D. CDR3 size: 12 residues. Germline V gives CDR1 WSHSY, CDR2 SAAADI. Trimming cost V 5 bases and J 1 base, with 6 bases left between them. The CDR3 loop is CASSLSSYEQYF. CDR3 in DNA: TGCGCCAGCAGTTTGTCTTCCTACGAGCAGTACTTC.